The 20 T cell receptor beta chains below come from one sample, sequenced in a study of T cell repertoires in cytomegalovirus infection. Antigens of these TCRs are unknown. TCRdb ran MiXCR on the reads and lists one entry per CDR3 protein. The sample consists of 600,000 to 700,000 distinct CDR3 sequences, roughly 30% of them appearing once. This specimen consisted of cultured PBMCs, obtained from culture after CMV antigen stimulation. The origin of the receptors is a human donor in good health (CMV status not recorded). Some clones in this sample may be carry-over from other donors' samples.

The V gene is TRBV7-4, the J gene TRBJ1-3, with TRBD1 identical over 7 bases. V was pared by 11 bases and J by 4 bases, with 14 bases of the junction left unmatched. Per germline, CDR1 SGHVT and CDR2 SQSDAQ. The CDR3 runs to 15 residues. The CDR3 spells CAPTPDRTGGNTIYF. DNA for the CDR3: TGTGCCCCCACGCCGGACAGGACGGGAGGAAACACCATATATTTT.

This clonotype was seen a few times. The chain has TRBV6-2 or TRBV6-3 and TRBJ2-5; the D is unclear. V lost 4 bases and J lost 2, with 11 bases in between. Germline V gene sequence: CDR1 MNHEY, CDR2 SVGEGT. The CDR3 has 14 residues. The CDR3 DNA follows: TGTGCCAGCAGTTCCCGAGGACGACAAGAGACCCAGTACTTC. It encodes CASSSRGRQETQYF.

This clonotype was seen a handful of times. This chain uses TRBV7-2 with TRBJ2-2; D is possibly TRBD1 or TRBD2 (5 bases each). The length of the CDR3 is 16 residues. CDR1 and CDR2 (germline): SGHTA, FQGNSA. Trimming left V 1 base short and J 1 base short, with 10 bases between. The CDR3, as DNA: TGTGCCAGCAGCTTAGTCCCTGGGGGGAACACCGGGGAGCTGTTTTTT. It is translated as CASSLVPGGNTGELFF.

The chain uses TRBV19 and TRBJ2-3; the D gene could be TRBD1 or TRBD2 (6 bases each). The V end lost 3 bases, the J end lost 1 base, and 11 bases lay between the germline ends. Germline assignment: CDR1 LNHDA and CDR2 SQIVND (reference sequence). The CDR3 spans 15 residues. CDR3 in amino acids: CASSIWGAGTDTQYF. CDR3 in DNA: TGTGCCAGTAGTATCTGGGGGGCTGGCACAGATACGCAGTATTTT.

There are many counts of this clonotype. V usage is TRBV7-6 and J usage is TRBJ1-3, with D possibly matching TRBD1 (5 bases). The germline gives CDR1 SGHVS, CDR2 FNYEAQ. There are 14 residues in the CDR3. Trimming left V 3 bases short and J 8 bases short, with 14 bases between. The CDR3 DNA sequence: TGTGCCAGCAGCTTGGGACCGGGTCCCGACACCATATATTTT. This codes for CASSLGPGPDTIYF.

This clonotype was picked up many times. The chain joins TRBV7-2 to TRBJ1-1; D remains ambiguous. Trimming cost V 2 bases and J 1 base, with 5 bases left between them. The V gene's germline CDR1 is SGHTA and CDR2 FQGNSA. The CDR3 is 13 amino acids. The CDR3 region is CASSLSWNTEAFF. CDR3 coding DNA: TGTGCCAGCAGCTTATCATGGAACACTGAAGCTTTCTTT.

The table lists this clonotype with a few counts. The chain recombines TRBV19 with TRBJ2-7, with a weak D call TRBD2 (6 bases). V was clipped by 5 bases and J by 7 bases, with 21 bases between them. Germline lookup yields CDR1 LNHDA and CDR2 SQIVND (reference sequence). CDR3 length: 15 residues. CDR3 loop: CASSPLEGTAREQYF. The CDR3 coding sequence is TGTGCCAGTAGTCCGTTGGAGGGGACGGCTAGGGAGCAGTACTTC.

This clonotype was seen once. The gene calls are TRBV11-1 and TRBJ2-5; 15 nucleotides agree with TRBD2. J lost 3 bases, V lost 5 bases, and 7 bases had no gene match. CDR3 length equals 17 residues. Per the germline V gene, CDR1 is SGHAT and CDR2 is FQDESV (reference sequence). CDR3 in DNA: TGTGCCAGCAGCCAAGGACTAGCGGGAGGGCAAGAAGAGACCCAGTACTTC. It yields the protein CASSQGLAGGQEETQYF.

The CDR3 reads CASSLSRTSGNEQFF. In DNA form, the CDR3 reads TGTGCCAGCAGTTTATCCCGGACTAGCGGCAATGAGCAGTTCTTC. The chain employs TRBV12-3 or TRBV12-4 and TRBJ2-1; the match to TRBD2 covers 10 bases. J lost 6 bases, V lost 2 bases, and 4 bases had no gene match. The CDR3 is 15 amino acids.

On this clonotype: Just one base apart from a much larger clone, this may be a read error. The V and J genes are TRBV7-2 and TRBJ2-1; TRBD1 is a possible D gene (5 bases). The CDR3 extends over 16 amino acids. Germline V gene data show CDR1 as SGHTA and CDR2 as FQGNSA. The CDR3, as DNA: TGTGCCAGCAGCTTGACGTTAGACAGCTCCTACAATGAGCAGCTCTTC. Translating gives CASSLTLDSSYNEQLF.

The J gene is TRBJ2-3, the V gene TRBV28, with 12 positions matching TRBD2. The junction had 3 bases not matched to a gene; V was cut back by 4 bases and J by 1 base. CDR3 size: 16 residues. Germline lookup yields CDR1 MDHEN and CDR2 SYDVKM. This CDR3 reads CASSSPSGGGTDTQYF. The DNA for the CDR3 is TGTGCCAGCAGTTCCCCTAGCGGGGGGGGCACAGATACGCAGTATTTT.

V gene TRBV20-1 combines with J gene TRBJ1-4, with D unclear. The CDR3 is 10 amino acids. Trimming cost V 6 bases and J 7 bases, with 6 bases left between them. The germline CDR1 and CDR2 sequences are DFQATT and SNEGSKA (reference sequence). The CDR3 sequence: CSAYLEKLFF. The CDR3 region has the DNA TGCAGTGCGTACCTTGAAAAACTGTTTTTT.

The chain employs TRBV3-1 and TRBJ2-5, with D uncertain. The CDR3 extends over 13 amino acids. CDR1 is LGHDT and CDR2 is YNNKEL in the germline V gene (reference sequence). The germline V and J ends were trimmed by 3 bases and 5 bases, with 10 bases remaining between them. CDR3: CASSQSTLETQYF. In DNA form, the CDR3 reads TGTGCCAGCAGCCAGAGTACTCTGGAGACCCAGTACTTC.

CDR3 sequence (DNA): TGTGCCAGCGGCGGGAGTTTACAAGAGACCCAGTACTTC. It encodes CASGGSLQETQYF. The chain joins TRBV11-2 to TRBJ2-5, with TRBD2 matching over 7 bases. CDR1 SGHAT and CDR2 FQNNGV come from the germline V gene. This CDR3 is built from 13 residues. V shed 8 bases, J shed 2 bases, and the junction held 5 bases outside the gene matches.

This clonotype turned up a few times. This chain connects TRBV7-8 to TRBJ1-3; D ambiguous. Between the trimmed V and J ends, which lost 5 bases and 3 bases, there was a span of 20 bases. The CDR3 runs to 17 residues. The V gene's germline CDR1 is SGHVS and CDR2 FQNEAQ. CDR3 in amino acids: CASSPLRAGLIGNTIYF. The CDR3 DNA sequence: TGTGCCAGCAGCCCCCTAAGGGCAGGTCTTATTGGAAACACCATATATTTT.

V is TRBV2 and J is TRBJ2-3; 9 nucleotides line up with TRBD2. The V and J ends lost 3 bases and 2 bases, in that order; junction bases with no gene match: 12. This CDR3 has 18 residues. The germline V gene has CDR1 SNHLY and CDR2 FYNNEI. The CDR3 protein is CASSEWSVSSGNTDTQYF. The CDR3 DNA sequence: TGTGCCAGCAGTGAGTGGTCCGTTTCTAGCGGGAACACAGATACGCAGTATTTT.

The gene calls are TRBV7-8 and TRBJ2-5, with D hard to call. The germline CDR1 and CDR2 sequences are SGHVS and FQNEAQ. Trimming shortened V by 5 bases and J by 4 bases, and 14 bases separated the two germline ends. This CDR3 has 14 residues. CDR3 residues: CASSTAPGGETQYF. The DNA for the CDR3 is TGTGCCAGCAGCACGGCGCCAGGTGGAGAGACCCAGTACTTC.

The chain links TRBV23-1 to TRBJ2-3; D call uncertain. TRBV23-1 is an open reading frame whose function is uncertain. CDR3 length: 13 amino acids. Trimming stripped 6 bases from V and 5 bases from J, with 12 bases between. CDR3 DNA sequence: TGCGCCAGCAGCCGTACCGTTAAAGATACGCAGTATTTT. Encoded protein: CASSRTVKDTQYF.

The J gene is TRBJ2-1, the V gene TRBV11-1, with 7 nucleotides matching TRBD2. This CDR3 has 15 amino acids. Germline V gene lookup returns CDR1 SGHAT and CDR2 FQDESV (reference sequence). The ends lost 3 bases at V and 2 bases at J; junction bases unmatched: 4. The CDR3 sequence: CASSFRLAPYNEQFF. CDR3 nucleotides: TGTGCCAGCAGCTTTCGACTAGCCCCCTACAATGAGCAGTTCTTC.

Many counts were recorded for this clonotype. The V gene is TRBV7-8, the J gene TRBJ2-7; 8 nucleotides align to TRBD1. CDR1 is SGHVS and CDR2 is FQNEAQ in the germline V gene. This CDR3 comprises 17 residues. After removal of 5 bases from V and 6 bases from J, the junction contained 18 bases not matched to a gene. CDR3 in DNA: TGTGCCAGCAGCCAGCCCGGGACAGGCCCACCGGACAGCGAGCAGTACTTC. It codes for CASSQPGTGPPDSEQYF.